This TCR beta chain appears in the sequencing data of a study of neurological immune-mediated disorders. This clonotype has ten or more counts. Its cognate antigen is unknown. Findings and caveats of the study: TCR-beta repertoires seemed private in all groups, with no expanded CDR3 amino acid sequences shared.

V dropped 3 bases and J dropped 4 bases, with 6 bases sitting between them. Germline V gene data show CDR1 as LGHDT and CDR2 as YNNKEL (reference sequence). This CDR3 contains 13 residues. The method for making cDNA was 5'RACE, and it used 10-nucleotide random UMIs. TCRdb re-called the 5' RACE reads through MiXCR, storing one row per CDR3 protein. The sample yields tens of thousands of distinct CDR3 sequences, 11% seen once. Sequencing was performed on CD4+ T cells from blood. The chain is built from TRBV3-1 and TRBJ1-4, with D uncertain. This TCR came from a woman aged 30 to 39 with HTLV-1-associated myelopathy (HAM/TSP). In nucleotides, the CDR3 is TGTGCCAGCAGCCAGCAGATTAATGAAAAACTGTTTTTT. Protein sequence: CASSQQINEKLFF.